This T cell receptor beta chain was profiled in a study of PD-1 blockade in classical Hodgkin lymphoma. General study results and limits: CD4+ TCR diversity, unlike CD8+, rose significantly by C4D1. The study reported lower baseline TCR diversity in newly diagnosed patients than in healthy donors.

Of note for this clone: Its antigen remains unknown.

Relapse after autologous stem cell transplantation occurred in every patient, and brentuximab vedotin exposure varied. From thawed PBMCs, CD4+ T cells were purified using magnetic negative selection. TCRdb keeps only in-frame clones here, not all; method: immunoSEQ multiplex PCR. Counted here are 25,000 to 35,000 clones, around 86% occurring once; the ten biggest clones make up 2% to 3%. Germline assignment: CDR1 SGHDT and CDR2 YYEEEE. Trimming at V came to 2 bases and at J to 2 bases, leaving 7 bases not matched to a gene. This CDR3 contains 16 residues. The sequencing here drew on CD4+ T cells from blood, taken at baseline. The chain couples TRBV5-6 to TRBJ1-2, with TRBD1 identical over 9 bases. The clonotype originates from a human donor with classical Hodgkin lymphoma. In nucleotides, the CDR3 is TGTGCCAGCAGCTTAAGACAGGGGGTGAACAACTATGGCTACACCTTC. The encoded protein is CASSLRQGVNNYGYTF.